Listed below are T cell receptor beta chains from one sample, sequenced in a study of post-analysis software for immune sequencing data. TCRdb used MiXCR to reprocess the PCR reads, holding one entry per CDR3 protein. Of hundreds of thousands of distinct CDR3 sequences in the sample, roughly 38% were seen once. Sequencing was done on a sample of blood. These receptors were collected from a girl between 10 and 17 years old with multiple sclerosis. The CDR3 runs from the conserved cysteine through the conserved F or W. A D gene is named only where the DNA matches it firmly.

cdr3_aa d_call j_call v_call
CATRIDSSNSPLHF NA TRBJ1-6 TRBV10-3
CASSLQGYEQYF NA TRBJ2-7 TRBV7-9
CASSSWTGEDTGELFF TRBD1 TRBJ2-2 TRBV5-1
CASSVAVVKGNEQFF NA TRBJ2-1 TRBV12-3/TRBV12-4
CASSFYGGNTDTQYF NA TRBJ2-3 TRBV7-9
CAISGSGVAGGLSTDTQYF TRBD2 TRBJ2-3 TRBV10-3
CASSQTGSGTYEQYF NA TRBJ2-7 TRBV4-1
CASGPDRTYNEQFF TRBD1 TRBJ2-1 TRBV4-1
CASSTGLQNTGERFF NA TRBJ2-2 TRBV5-1
CATSEGLSSYNEQFF NA TRBJ2-1 TRBV24-1
CASSRNFYEQYF NA TRBJ2-7 TRBV7-9
CASSQDQGFTEAFF NA TRBJ1-1 TRBV4-1
CAISSGGYDGYTF NA TRBJ1-2 TRBV10-3
CASSSSGTTHNEQFF TRBD2 TRBJ2-1 TRBV5-1
CASSLQVPATEAFF NA TRBJ1-1 TRBV12-3/TRBV12-4
CASSLVGNNVAKNIQYF NA TRBJ2-4 TRBV7-2
CASSLATDRRTDTQYF NA TRBJ2-3 TRBV5-1
CASSHPRIEQFF NA TRBJ2-1 TRBV7-2
CASSQPPGRMGGEKLFF NA TRBJ1-4 TRBV4-1
CASRHRDRAYNEQFF TRBD1 TRBJ2-1 TRBV5-1
CASSFGGQVANVLTF TRBD1 TRBJ2-6 TRBV27
CASSRIGASGVYGQYF TRBD2 TRBJ2-7 TRBV4-1
CASSQEGSRRDTQYF NA TRBJ2-3 TRBV3-1
CATSRDGGDGEKLFF NA TRBJ1-4 TRBV15
CASSEGDEQFF NA TRBJ2-1 TRBV2
CASTEGYYEQYF NA TRBJ2-7 TRBV6-2/TRBV6-3
CASSFPRGGTTDTQYF TRBD2 TRBJ2-3 TRBV7-9
CASSGQLKKLFF NA TRBJ1-4 TRBV28
CASSAVQGESSYEQYF TRBD1 TRBJ2-7 TRBV5-1
CASSVAVASVTGELFF NA TRBJ2-2 TRBV9
CASSADRGQYEQYF TRBD1 TRBJ2-7 TRBV6-5
CASRTGLACEQYF TRBD1 TRBJ2-7 TRBV5-1
CAWSDKGPEQFF NA TRBJ2-1 TRBV30
CASSQNPGQRGGYTF NA TRBJ1-2 TRBV4-1
CASSVAPNQPQHF NA TRBJ1-5 TRBV9
CAIRPDRGGNEQFF TRBD1 TRBJ2-1 TRBV10-3
CASSHEGRSNQPQHF NA TRBJ1-5 TRBV12-3/TRBV12-4
CASSLQTGANTEAFF NA TRBJ1-1 TRBV7-9
CASRKQGESYEQYF TRBD1 TRBJ2-7 TRBV27
CASSLDLANSPLHF NA TRBJ1-6 TRBV27